The T cell receptor (beta chain) under discussion was sequenced for a study of blood T cells in healthy people across ages. V trimming: 5 bases; J trimming: 2 bases; junction bases outside the gene matches: 4. Per the germline V gene, CDR1 is MDHEN and CDR2 is SYDVKM. The CDR3 is 15 amino acids. Study observations and caveats: CMV status of donors was unknown, possibly confounding expanded clonotype changes. PBMC samples, being unsorted, prevented any conclusive comparison of naive and antigen-experienced cells.

A word on this clonotype: Its cognate antigen is unknown.

Every sample gave at least 5 micrograms of total RNA when it was extracted. A second PCR, run for roughly 7 to 12 cycles, used a sample-barcoded 5' primer plus a J-beta primer mix. CDR3-containing paired-end reads numbered at least 2.5 million in each sample. TCRdb called the 5' RACE reads again in MiXCR, with one record for every CDR3 protein. This sample has some 900,000 distinct CDR3 sequences; 48% occur once, and the top ten carry 10% to 15%. The sequenced sample was blood. The clonotype was recovered from a man aged 30-40 years in good health. The chain links TRBV28 to TRBJ2-7, with 12 bases aligning to TRBD2. The CDR3 DNA sequence: TGTGCCAGCAGTACTTCTAGCGGGGGGGCCTACGAGCAGTACTTC. This sequence encodes CASSTSSGGAYEQYF.